The 26 T cell receptor beta chains below all came from one sample that was sequenced in a study of CD8+CD57+ T cells in acquired aplastic anemia. Researchers used genomic DNA as the template to profile TCR beta VDJ and CDR3. TCRdb itself ran the reads through MiXCR, one entry per CDR3 protein. The sample lists under 200,000 distinct CDR3 sequences; 40% to 60% were seen once. Whoever was chosen for sequencing had shown CD8+CD57+ cell expansion by flow cytometry. The sample taken for sequencing was sorted CD4+, CD8+, or CD8+CD57+ T cells (not recorded which) from PBMCs. These TCRs come from a human donor with aplastic anemia.

This chain joins TRBV19 and TRBJ2-5; 8 positions match TRBD1. V trimming: 1 base; J trimming: 3 bases; junction bases outside the gene matches: 7. The CDR3 runs to 16 residues. Germline CDR1 and CDR2: LNHDA and SQIVND (reference sequence). CDR3 sequence: CASSIVQGAPEETQYF. DNA for the CDR3: TGTGCCAGTAGTATAGTCCAGGGGGCGCCTGAAGAGACCCAGTACTTC.

This clonotype was detected only a few times. The CDR3 region has the DNA TGCAGCGTTGAAGTCGGCGAGGACAGACTCTACGAGCAGTACTTC. It is translated as CSVEVGEDRLYEQYF. The chain is built from TRBV29-1 and TRBJ2-7; TRBD1 is a possible D gene (6 bases). Germline CDR1 SQVTM, CDR2 ANQGSEA. V was clipped by 1 base and J by 3 bases, with 16 bases between them. The CDR3 is 15 residues long.

The chain employs TRBV15 and TRBJ2-7; maybe TRBD2 (5 bases). Germline assignment: CDR1 LNHNV and CDR2 YYDKDF (reference sequence). Trimming left V 5 bases short and J 3 bases short, with 8 bases between. This CDR3 contains 12 residues. The CDR3 spells CATSVGNYEQYF. The DNA for the CDR3 is TGTGCCACCAGCGTCGGGAACTACGAGCAGTACTTC.

The chain links TRBV20-1 to TRBJ2-7, with TRBD1 matching 8 bases. The CDR3 has 14 residues. Trimming removed 3 bases from V and 3 bases from J; junction bases left unmatched: 7. Germline CDR1 and CDR2: DFQATT and SNEGSKA (reference sequence). The CDR3 spells CSARVMDRDYEQYF. The DNA for the CDR3 is TGCAGTGCTAGGGTTATGGACAGGGACTACGAGCAGTACTTC.

This clonotype was seen just once. This chain links TRBV19 with TRBJ2-5, with 11 nucleotides matching TRBD2. This CDR3 comprises 14 residues. V lost 6 bases and J lost 4; bases outside the gene matches: 4. Per germline, CDR1 LNHDA and CDR2 SQIVND (reference sequence). CDR3 residues: CASSRGLAGETQYF. Here the CDR3 DNA reads TGTGCCAGTAGCAGAGGACTAGCGGGAGAGACCCAGTACTTC. The entire variable domain, with the rest obtained from reference TRBV19 and TRBJ2-5, is as follows: DGGITQSPKYLFRKEGQNVTLSCEQNLNHDAMYWYRQDPGQGLRLIYYSQIVNDFQKGDIAEGYSVSREKKESFPLTVTSAQKNPTAFYLCASSRGLAGETQYFGPGTRLLVL.

In this sample, this clonotype turned up many times. The rearrangement links TRBV24-1 to TRBJ1-5, with 9 bases matching TRBD1. Germline trimming cut 2 bases from V and 10 bases from J; bases unmatched to any gene: 5. This CDR3 is 14 amino acids long. In germline, CDR1 is KGHDR, CDR2 SFDVKD. CDR3 sequence: CATSDSGTGTPQHF. Written as DNA, the CDR3 is TGTGCCACCAGTGATTCCGGGACAGGGACTCCCCAGCATTTT.

This clonotype was detected ten times or more. This chain connects TRBV2 to TRBJ1-5; D uncertain. Germline loops: CDR1 SNHLY, CDR2 FYNNEI. V lost 3 bases, J lost 1 base, and 10 bases lay in between. The CDR3 loop spans 15 amino acids. CDR3 DNA sequence: TGTGCCAGCAGTGAGAAGGGTTCCAGCAATCAGCCCCAGCATTTT. It specifies CASSEKGSSNQPQHF.

To note about this clonotype: This may be a read error: a much more frequent sequence differs by one nucleotide. The V and J genes are TRBV5-1 and TRBJ2-1; D not resolved. The CDR3 loop spans 12 amino acids. CDR1 SGHRS and CDR2 YFSETQ come from the germline V gene. CDR3 coding DNA: TGCGCCAGCGGCTTTGACACGTATCCGCAGTTCTTC. This encodes CASGFDTYPQFF. The variable domain in full, with the rest retrieved from reference TRBV5-1 and TRBJ2-1, is KAGVTQTPRYLIKTRGQQVTLSCSPISGHRSVSWYQQTPGQGLQFLFEYFSETQRNKGNFPGRFSGRQFSNSRSEMNVSTLELGDSALYLCASGFDTYPQFFGPGTRLTVL.

This rearrangement joins TRBV5-6 to TRBJ2-7; 11 nucleotides agree with TRBD1. The CDR3 contains 15 residues. V lost 4 bases and J lost 6; bases outside the gene matches: 9. CDR1 and CDR2 from the germline V gene are SGHDT and YYEEEE. In DNA, the CDR3 is TGTGCCAGCAGCCCCACCCGGGACAGGGGGGTCGAGCAGTACTTC. This codes for CASSPTRDRGVEQYF.

This clonotype was seen only a few times. This chain links TRBV20-1 with TRBJ1-6; D gene unclear. In germline, CDR1 is DFQATT, CDR2 SNEGSKA (reference sequence). This CDR3 region has 14 residues. V lost 1 base, J lost 9 bases, and 13 bases lay in between. CDR3 residues: CSARGGESTSPLHF. CDR3 coding DNA: TGCAGTGCTAGAGGTGGAGAATCAACTTCACCCCTCCACTTT.

This chain connects TRBV13 to TRBJ2-1; D is ambiguous. The V gene's germline CDR1 is PRHDT and CDR2 FYEKMQ (reference sequence). This CDR3 region has 13 residues. V was trimmed by 3 bases and J by 5 bases, leaving 8 bases between them. The CDR3 DNA reads TGTGCCAGCAGCTTTGAACTTGACAATGAGCAGTTCTTC. Residues: CASSFELDNEQFF.

This clonotype was detected ten times or more. This chain links TRBV6-1 with TRBJ1-1; D possibly corresponds to TRBD1 (5 bases). The germline CDR1 and CDR2 sequences are MNHNS and SASEGT. The length of the CDR3 is 13 residues. V was cut by 5 bases and J by 3 bases, with 10 bases left in between. The CDR3, as DNA: TGTGCCAGCAGTCCTTGGGGGGACACTGAAGCTTTCTTT. Translation gives CASSPWGDTEAFF.

This clonotype was counted many times. V and J are TRBV13 and TRBJ2-5, with TRBD1 identical over 7 bases. J was trimmed by 2 bases and V by 3 bases; bases with no gene match: 3. This CDR3 is built from 14 residues. Germline CDR1 is PRHDT and CDR2 is FYEKMQ (reference sequence). DNA of the CDR3: TGTGCCAGCAGCTTGGGGGACAGACAAGAGACCCAGTACTTC. Translating gives CASSLGDRQETQYF.

This clonotype has a count of ten or more. V is TRBV19 and J is TRBJ2-7; 10 nucleotides agree with TRBD1. With V trimmed by 5 bases and J by 6 bases, 10 bases remained unmatched. Germline-derived CDR1 and CDR2 are LNHDA and SQIVND (reference sequence). This CDR3 spans 15 amino acids. The CDR3 region has the DNA TGTGCCAGTAGTCCGGAGGGACAGGGGCTCATCGAGCAGTACTTC. It yields the protein CASSPEGQGLIEQYF.

The chain has TRBV19 and TRBJ2-1; 7 bases are shared with TRBD1. In germline, CDR1 is LNHDA, CDR2 SQIVND (reference sequence). The CDR3 runs 14 residues. The V and J ends lost 5 bases and 8 bases, in that order; junction bases with no gene match: 9. The CDR3 coding sequence is TGTGCCAGTAGTCCTCCCGGACAGGTGGATGAGCAGTTCTTC. This sequence encodes CASSPPGQVDEQFF.

This chain links TRBV29-1 with TRBJ1-1; 9 bases map to TRBD1. V gave up 6 bases and J gave up 5 bases; unmatched junction bases: 7. Germline V gives CDR1 SQVTM, CDR2 ANQGSEA. The CDR3 extends over 13 amino acids. The CDR3 DNA follows: TGCAGCGTCGCGGGACAGGGTTTAACTGAAGCTTTCTTT. It codes for CSVAGQGLTEAFF.

This clonotype was counted ten times or more. J is TRBJ2-1 and V is TRBV7-8; 11 positions match TRBD2. Germline V gives CDR1 SGHVS, CDR2 FQNEAQ. This CDR3 region has 15 residues. V was clipped by 5 bases and J by 3 bases; unmatched bases: 3. This chain's CDR3 is CASSTTSGSYNEQFF. CDR3 sequence (DNA): TGTGCCAGCAGCACTACTAGCGGGAGCTACAATGAGCAGTTCTTC.

Notes on this clonotype: The junction departs from the called germline gene at one end, perhaps through a read error. J is TRBJ2-1 and V is TRBV10-1, with D perhaps matching TRBD1 (6 bases). CDR3 length: 13 amino acids. CDR1 and CDR2 from the germline V gene are WNHNN and SYGVQD (reference sequence). CDR3 DNA sequence: TGCGCCAGCAGTGAGTCGAGGAACGGACAGCATTTCTTC. It translates to CASSESRNGQHFF.

This chain uses TRBV15 with TRBJ2-1; D perhaps matches TRBD1 (6 bases). Germline CDR1 reads LNHNV; CDR2 reads YYDKDF (reference sequence). V lost 3 bases and J lost 8, with 20 bases in between. The CDR3 consists of 16 residues. CDR3 in amino acids: CATSSEQGFLIDEQFF. For the CDR3, the DNA is TGTGCCACCAGCAGTGAACAGGGTTTTCTCATTGATGAGCAGTTCTTC.

A single count supports this clonotype. The chain is built from TRBV10-3 and TRBJ2-3; D remains ambiguous. Germline lookup yields CDR1 ENHRY and CDR2 SYGVKD. This CDR3 spans 13 amino acids. V was cut by 4 bases and J by 1 base, with 6 bases left in between. This chain's CDR3 is CAISGKGTDTQYF. CDR3 in DNA: TGTGCCATCAGTGGAAAGGGCACAGATACGCAGTATTTT.

This clonotype was counted ten times or more. The chain employs TRBV14 and TRBJ2-7; 8 bases are shared with TRBD1. The CDR3 totals 15 residues. Germline loops: CDR1 SGHDN, CDR2 FVKESK. With 4 bases clipped from V and 6 bases from J, the junction kept 11 bases outside the gene matches. The DNA for the CDR3 is TGTGCCAGCAGCCCGAGACAGGGGAGAAGGGGCGAGCAGTACTTC. As protein: CASSPRQGRRGEQYF.

The V gene is TRBV29-1, the J gene TRBJ2-7; D gene unclear. Trimming took 6 bases from V and 1 from J, leaving 13 bases between them. CDR1 is SQVTM and CDR2 is ANQGSEA in the germline V gene. This CDR3 region has 13 residues. The CDR3 here is CSVSPDGSYEQYF. In DNA, the CDR3 is TGCAGCGTCTCGCCGGACGGATCCTACGAGCAGTACTTC.

This clonotype was counted once. The limits of the CDR3 on the DNA are not certain, so only TCRdb's listed CDR3 is given. The rearrangement uses TRBV20-1 and TRBJ2-5; TRBD1 was called by the table and not checked on the DNA. The CDR3 sequence runs 15 residues, both termini included. Germline values: CDR1 DFQATT, CDR2 SNEGSKA (reference sequence). The CDR3 loop is CSARDSGQGSETQYF.

V usage is TRBV19 and J usage is TRBJ2-7; 10 positions match TRBD1. The CDR3 runs to 14 residues. The germline gives CDR1 LNHDA, CDR2 SQIVND (reference sequence). Trimming cost V 5 bases and J 6 bases; bases outside gene matches: 7. The CDR3: CASSHRDRGSEQYF. CDR3 nucleotides: TGTGCCAGTAGTCACCGGGACAGGGGATCCGAGCAGTACTTC.

This clonotype was observed once. The chain has TRBV2 and TRBJ1-1; TRBD1 is a possible D gene (5 bases). Germline CDR1 reads SNHLY; CDR2 reads FYNNEI. The CDR3 runs to 14 residues. V dropped 1 base and J dropped 3 bases, with 9 bases sitting between them. CDR3 sequence reads: CASSEGSRDTEAFF. DNA for the CDR3: TGTGCCAGCAGTGAAGGAAGCAGGGACACTGAAGCTTTCTTT.

V usage is TRBV6-5 and J usage is TRBJ1-6, with TRBD1 as a possible D gene (5 bases). The CDR3 runs to 16 residues. With 0 bases removed from V and 8 bases from J, the gap between germline ends came to 14 bases. Germline CDR1 is MNHEY and CDR2 is SVGAGI. In DNA, the CDR3 is TGTGCCAGCAGTTACTCAAATGGGGGGATGGATTCACCCCTCCACTTT. This gives the protein CASSYSNGGMDSPLHF.